The source of this T cell receptor beta chain is a study of OX40 agonist ivuxolimab in advanced cancers. Assay: immunoSEQ multiplex PCR; the TCRdb copy retains only in-frame clones and omits some. The sample shows roughly 56,000 clones, 82% of them seen only once. The V gene's germline CDR1 is SGHVS and CDR2 FNYEAQ. J lost 6 bases, V lost 1 base, and 5 bases had no gene match. The CDR3 covers 14 residues. The material was CD4+ or CD8+ T cells sorted from blood, obtained in a trial of the OX40 agonist ivuxolimab. The receptor's source is an adult with an advanced solid tumor such as melanoma, head and neck, liver or kidney cancer. The chain is built from TRBV7-6 and TRBJ2-7, with 8 bases lining up with TRBD2. The CDR3 DNA follows: TGTGCCAGCAGCTTAGTAATAGCGGGGACCGAGCAGTACTTC. As protein: CASSLVIAGTEQYF.